A single sample gave rise to the 24 T cell receptor beta chains below, sequenced in a study of blood T cell repertoires in COVID-19. Assay used: immunoSEQ multiplex PCR; TCRdb lists only in-frame clones, some missing. Of about 280,000 clones listed, approximately 91% are singletons. The sequencing sample was made of peripheral blood. The source is a man younger than 35 with active or convalescent COVID-19.

CDR3 coding DNA: TGTGCCAGCTCACCCGCCGGGACTTTCACCGGGGAGCTGTTTTTT. Translation: CASSPAGTFTGELFF. The rearrangement joins TRBV18 to TRBJ2-2; perhaps TRBD2 as D (6 bases). V gave up 3 bases and J gave up 4 bases, with 12 bases separating them. Germline CDR1 reads KGHSH; CDR2 reads LQKENI. The CDR3 spans 15 residues.

This chain joins TRBV5-1 and TRBJ2-3; maybe TRBD1 (6 bases). Germline assignment: CDR1 SGHRS and CDR2 YFSETQ. This CDR3 is built from 15 residues. Trimming left V 2 bases short and J 3 bases short, with 13 bases between. The CDR3 region is CASSFSRGGTDTQYF. The CDR3 nucleotides read TGCGCCAGCAGCTTCAGCAGGGGTGGGACAGATACGCAGTATTTT. Combining the CDR3 with reference TRBV5-1 and TRBJ2-3 gives the whole variable domain KAGVTQTPRYLIKTRGQQVTLSCSPISGHRSVSWYQQTPGQGLQFLFEYFSETQRNKGNFPGRFSGRQFSNSRSEMNVSTLELGDSALYLCASSFSRGGTDTQYFGPGTRLTVL.

V usage is TRBV11-2 and J usage is TRBJ2-1; no clear D. The CDR3 loop spans 12 amino acids. V gave up 5 bases and J gave up 7 bases, with 9 bases separating them. The germline CDR1 and CDR2 sequences are SGHAT and FQNNGV. The CDR3 DNA is TGTGCCAGCAGCCGCGTCCGGAATGAGCAGTTCTTC. Its translation is CASSRVRNEQFF.

The chain joins TRBV7-8 to TRBJ1-5; 11 bases are a match to TRBD1. The junction had 3 bases not matched to a gene; V was cut back by 5 bases and J by 6 bases. Germline V gene lookup returns CDR1 SGHVS and CDR2 FQNEAQ. The length of the CDR3 is 14 residues. CDR3 residues: CASSGTGGSQPQHF. CDR3 nucleotide sequence: TGTGCCAGCAGCGGGACAGGGGGAAGTCAGCCCCAGCATTTT.

This clone was observed a single time. The chain carries TRBV6-5 and TRBJ2-7; 8 nucleotides match TRBD2. V lost 6 bases and J lost 4; bases outside the gene matches: 11. The germline gives CDR1 MNHEY, CDR2 SVGAGI. This CDR3 has 15 residues. CDR3 coding DNA: TGTGCCAGCAGCTCCCCTCGGGGGGGCCAATACGAGCAGTACTTC. Translated, it gives CASSSPRGGQYEQYF.

This chain joins TRBV28 and TRBJ2-3; perhaps TRBD2 as D (6 bases). Trimming pared 7 bases from V and 2 bases from J, leaving 16 bases between. Germline CDR1 reads MDHEN; CDR2 reads SYDVKM. The CDR3 runs to 15 residues. The chain's CDR3 is CASIQTRRDTDTQYF. The DNA of the CDR3 is TGTGCCAGCATTCAAACCAGGAGGGACACAGATACGCAGTATTTT.

The rearrangement links TRBV7-2 to TRBJ2-7; the match to TRBD1 covers 7 bases. CDR3 length: 16 residues. Trimming removed 2 bases from V and 4 bases from J; junction bases left unmatched: 11. Looked up from germline, CDR1 is SGHTA and CDR2 is FQGNSA. This chain's CDR3 is CASSLNRGGGLYEQYF. CDR3 nucleotide sequence: TGTGCCAGCAGCTTAAACAGGGGTGGTGGTCTATACGAGCAGTACTTC.

The chain couples TRBV19 to TRBJ1-4, with D maybe TRBD1 (6 bases). V lost 4 bases, J lost 8 bases, and 14 bases lay in between. The CDR3 consists of 14 residues. Per germline, CDR1 LNHDA and CDR2 SQIVND (reference sequence). This CDR3 reads CASSRDNYGEKLFF. The CDR3 DNA is TGTGCCAGTAGTAGGGACAATTACGGAGAAAAACTGTTTTTT.

The chain carries TRBV2 and TRBJ2-3; perhaps TRBD1 as D (6 bases). CDR1 and CDR2 (germline): SNHLY, FYNNEI. V lost 6 bases to trimming and J lost 1 base, with 14 bases between them. This CDR3 is built from 15 residues. The CDR3 nucleotides are TGTGCCAGCAGACGACAGGTGTTGGGCACAGATACGCAGTATTTT. Translating gives CASRRQVLGTDTQYF.

The rearrangement uses TRBV19 and TRBJ1-1; TRBD1 matches at 10 bases. After removal of 3 bases from V and 4 bases from J, the junction contained 5 bases not matched to a gene. Germline lookup yields CDR1 LNHDA and CDR2 SQIVND (reference sequence). The CDR3 has 15 residues. CDR3 bases: TGTGCCAGTAGTATTAAGGGACAGGGGCTCACTGAAGCTTTCTTT. As protein: CASSIKGQGLTEAFF.

The chain has TRBV9 and TRBJ2-7; D remains unclear. The germline gives CDR1 SGDLS, CDR2 YYNGEE. V lost 0 bases to trimming and J lost 5 bases, with 3 bases between them. The CDR3 is 11 residues long. In DNA form, the CDR3 reads TGTGCCAGCAGCGTAGTTAACGAGCAGTACTTC. Translation gives CASSVVNEQYF.

The chain employs TRBV27 and TRBJ1-6, with 7 bases identical to TRBD1. The CDR3 runs 17 residues. Germline V gives CDR1 MNHEY, CDR2 SMNVEV (reference sequence). Germline trimming cut 6 bases from V and 0 bases from J; bases unmatched to any gene: 8. CDR3 DNA: TGTGCCAGCAGCCCGGGGACAGCGAGCTCCTATAATTCACCCCTCCACTTT. It yields the protein CASSPGTASSYNSPLHF.

V gene TRBV2 combines with J gene TRBJ2-2; D is undetermined. V was trimmed by 6 bases and J by 1 base, leaving 6 bases between them. The CDR3 consists of 13 residues. CDR1 and CDR2 (germline): SNHLY, FYNNEI. The CDR3 sequence: CASRAENTGELFF. The CDR3 region has the DNA TGTGCCAGCAGGGCAGAGAACACCGGGGAGCTGTTTTTT.

V gene TRBV6-1 combines with J gene TRBJ2-2; D gene unclear. The CDR3 contains 14 residues. Germline V CDR1 and CDR2: MNHNS, SASEGT. V was pared by 2 bases and J by 3 bases, with 7 bases between. The CDR3 sequence is CASSESRYTGELFF. In DNA, the CDR3 is TGTGCCAGCAGTGAATCCAGATACACCGGGGAGCTGTTTTTT.

The V gene is TRBV6-2 or TRBV6-3, the J gene TRBJ1-6, with 8 nucleotides matching TRBD1. Germline V gene data show CDR1 as MNHEY and CDR2 as SVGEGT. J was trimmed by 0 bases and V by 5 bases; bases with no gene match: 6. The CDR3 totals 17 residues. The CDR3 DNA reads TGTGCCAGCAGTCAGGGGACAGGTCGCTCCTATAATTCACCCCTCCACTTT. Its translation is CASSQGTGRSYNSPLHF.

The V gene is TRBV14, the J gene TRBJ2-7, with 7 positions matching TRBD1. Germline lookup yields CDR1 SGHDN and CDR2 FVKESK. V shed 3 bases and J 3 bases; nucleotides not matched to a gene: 2. The CDR3 is 13 amino acids. The CDR3 loop is CASSHPGGYEQYF. CDR3 sequence (DNA): TGTGCCAGCAGCCACCCAGGGGGCTACGAGCAGTACTTC.

The chain employs TRBV6-4 and TRBJ1-1; a possible D gene is TRBD1 (6 bases). This CDR3 region has 14 residues. V lost 11 bases, J lost 2 bases, and 18 bases lay in between. Germline assignment: CDR1 MRHNA and CDR2 SNTAGT. CDR3 protein: CALSRGQINTEAFF. The DNA for the CDR3 is TGTGCCCTCTCGAGAGGACAGATCAACACTGAAGCTTTCTTT.

The chain is built from TRBV5-1 and TRBJ1-4; D may be TRBD1 (6 bases). The CDR3 totals 15 residues. V was shortened by 4 bases and J by 8 bases, with 18 bases between the two germline ends. Germline CDR1 SGHRS, CDR2 YFSETQ. The CDR3 DNA reads TGCGCCAGCAGCGACATCCGGGACAAAGGGGAAAAACTGTTTTTT. Protein product: CASSDIRDKGEKLFF.

This clone has just a few counts. Other DNA sequences from this sample encode an identical CDR3 as well. The V call is TRBV20-1, the J call TRBJ1-2, with D possibly matching TRBD1 (6 bases). CDR3 length: 11 amino acids. V was shortened by 5 bases and J by 4 bases, with 8 bases between the two germline ends. Germline V gives CDR1 DFQATT, CDR2 SNEGSKA (reference sequence). The CDR3 region has the DNA TGCAGTGCTTCACAGGGCTATGGCTACACCTTC. This codes for CSASQGYGYTF.

The chain uses TRBV14 and TRBJ2-1; 7 bases are a match to TRBD2. Per the germline V gene, CDR1 is SGHDN and CDR2 is FVKESK. The CDR3 contains 17 residues. Trimming at V came to 0 bases and at J to 5 bases, leaving 10 bases not matched to a gene. The CDR3 DNA reads TGTGCCAGCAGCCAAGATCATGGGGGGGTACTTAACAATGAGCAGTTCTTC. Residues: CASSQDHGGVLNNEQFF.

This clone was seen a single time. The chain recombines TRBV7-8 with TRBJ2-6; 12 positions match TRBD2. The CDR3 has 19 amino acids. CDR1 SGHVS and CDR2 FQNEAQ come from the germline V gene. With V trimmed by 1 base and J by 4 bases, 8 bases remained unmatched. The CDR3 loop is CASSLGASGGARGANVLTF. The CDR3, as DNA: TGTGCCAGCAGCTTAGGAGCTAGCGGGGGGGCCCGGGGGGCCAACGTCCTGACTTTC.

The V and J genes are TRBV5-1 and TRBJ1-2; no clear D gene. The CDR3 contains 16 residues. The germline V gene encodes CDR1 SGHRS and CDR2 YFSETQ. Trimming took off 1 base at V and 4 bases at J, with 17 bases between the two ends. CDR3 sequence (DNA): TGCGCCAGCAGCTTGTCTCTCGGGGAGTATGGCTATGGCTACACCTTC. Its translation: CASSLSLGEYGYGYTF.

The rearrangement links TRBV12-5 to TRBJ1-5, with TRBD1 matching 9 bases. The CDR3 sequence is 15 residues long. Germline V lookup: CDR1 LGHNT, CDR2 FRNRAP. J gave up 4 bases and V 6 bases, and 7 bases lay outside the gene matches. The CDR3 protein is CASGVGTGINQPQHF. The CDR3 nucleotides are TGTGCTAGTGGCGTCGGGACAGGGATTAATCAGCCCCAGCATTTT.

The chain couples TRBV10-2 to TRBJ2-3; TRBD1 agrees at 12 bases. From germline, CDR1 is WSHSY and CDR2 SAAADI. The V segment lost 1 base and the J segment 6 bases; nucleotides outside the gene matches: 8. This CDR3 comprises 17 residues. This chain's CDR3 is CASSEFSGTGGFDTQYF. The DNA of the CDR3 is TGCGCCAGCAGTGAGTTCTCCGGGACAGGGGGCTTTGATACGCAGTATTTT.